A selection of T cell receptor beta chains follows, all from one sample in a study of T cells after yellow fever vaccination. MiXCR, applied by TCRdb to the 5' RACE reads, yields one record per CDR3 protein. The table includes 230,000 or so distinct CDR3 sequences, more than 3.5% detected once. Sequencing used PBMCs, obtained 15 days after the yellow fever booster vaccination. Receptors were obtained from a man between 18 and 35 years old who received the YFV17D yellow fever vaccine. CDR3s include the opening cysteine and the closing phenylalanine or tryptophan. D genes are given only for firm matches. Expanded clones are given a class, and other clones once, few, many or no size at all.

>many|15|TRBJ1-4|NA|TRBV7-9
CASSGPGGTNEKLFF
TGTGCCAGCAGCGGCCCGGGGGGCACTAATGAAAAACTGTTTTTT
>many|14|TRBJ2-3|NA|TRBV4-3
CASSQGASTDTQYF
TGCGCCAGCAGCCAGGGGGCTAGCACAGATACGCAGTATTTT
>many|15|TRBJ2-5|NA|TRBV9
CASSDRPRTQETQYF
TGTGCCAGCAGCGACAGGCCGAGAACACAAGAGACCCAGTACTTC
>many|15|TRBJ2-7|TRBD1|TRBV5-4
CASSSGQGARYEQYF
TGTGCCAGCAGCAGCGGACAGGGGGCGAGGTACGAGCAGTACTTC
>many|14|TRBJ1-5|NA|TRBV18
CASSQARGNQPQHF
TGTGCCAGCTCACAGGCGCGGGGTAATCAGCCCCAGCATTTT
>many|15|TRBJ2-2|TRBD1|TRBV6-5
CASRTGGYDTGELFF
TGTGCCAGCCGGACAGGGGGCTATGACACCGGGGAGCTGTTTTTT
>NA|15|TRBJ2-1|NA|TRBV19
CASSIDLGQYNEQFF
TGTGCCAGTAGTATAGACTTAGGACAGTACAATGAGCAGTTCTTC
>many|14|TRBJ2-3|TRBD2|TRBV20-1
CSASGTILANTQYF
TGCAGTGCTAGCGGGACTATTCTCGCGAATACGCAGTATTTT
>NA|19|TRBJ2-4|TRBD1|TRBV23-1
CASSHRIWDRVLAKNIQYF
TGCGCCAGCAGTCATAGGATCTGGGACAGGGTCCTAGCCAAAAACATTCAGTACTTC
>few|23|TRBJ2-2|NA|TRBV9
CASSGPDVFGARRGSTNTGELFF
TGTGCCAGCAGCGGACCGGACGTATTTGGTGCAAGAAGGGGGTCCACAAACACCGGGGAGCTGTTTTTT
>many|14|TRBJ2-7|NA|TRBV20-1
CSAPTGTSTYEQYF
TGCAGTGCTCCCACCGGGACCTCAACCTACGAGCAGTACTTC
>NA|16|TRBJ1-3|NA|TRBV5-1
CASSLRNVASGNTIYF
TGCGCCAGCAGCTTGCGCAACGTGGCCTCTGGAAACACCATATATTTT
>many|11|TRBJ2-5|NA|TRBV29-1
CTVGAGETQYF
TGCACGGTTGGGGCGGGAGAGACCCAGTACTTC
>many|13|TRBJ2-2|NA|TRBV14
CASSQELIGELFF
TGTGCCAGCAGCCAAGAATTAATAGGGGAGCTGTTTTTT
>many|15|TRBJ2-3|NA|TRBV18
CASSPPVVSTDTQYF
TGTGCCAGCTCACCACCGGTCGTTTCCACAGATACGCAGTATTTT
>many|16|TRBJ1-1|NA|TRBV29-1
CSVAGAVGASNTEAFF
TGCAGCGTTGCCGGGGCCGTCGGAGCATCGAACACTGAAGCTTTCTTT
>few|17|TRBJ2-7|NA|TRBV19
CASSMFSEERPLRKQYF
TGTGCCAGTAGTATGTTTTCTGAGGAACGGCCCCTAAGGAAACAGTACTTC
>many|15|TRBJ1-1|NA|TRBV7-9
CASSPPSGAHTEAFF
TGTGCCAGCAGCCCTCCATCAGGGGCCCACACTGAAGCTTTCTTT
>NA|15|TRBJ2-6|NA|TRBV5-1
CASSLLTAGANVLTF
TGCGCCAGCAGCTTACTCACAGCGGGGGCCAACGTCCTGACTTTC
>many|13|TRBJ2-7|TRBD1|TRBV12-3/TRBV12-4
CASSGLDRGYSYF
TGTGCCAGCAGTGGATTGGACAGGGGCTATTCTTACTTC
>many|18|TRBJ1-5|TRBD1|TRBV6-1
CASAFLSAGTVSNQPQHF
TGTGCCAGCGCATTTCTTTCTGCCGGGACAGTTAGCAATCAGCCCCAGCATTTT
>many|16|TRBJ2-3|TRBD2|TRBV4-3
CASSQVSGGASDTQYF
TGCGCCAGCAGCCAAGTCAGCGGGGGGGCCTCAGATACGCAGTATTTT
>many|15|TRBJ1-2|TRBD1|TRBV4-3
CASSPKPAGGYGYTF
TGCGCCAGCAGCCCAAAACCCGCAGGGGGCTATGGCTACACCTTC
>many|13|TRBJ2-2|NA|TRBV5-1
CASSWAGRRELFF
TGCGCCAGCAGCTGGGCGGGAAGACGGGAGCTGTTTTTT
>many|12|TRBJ1-5|NA|TRBV6-5
CASSPGGQPQHF
TGTGCCAGCTCCCCTGGGGGACAGCCCCAGCATTTT
>many|16|TRBJ2-2|TRBD1|TRBV12-3/TRBV12-4
CASSQRDRGLPGELFF
TGTGCCAGCAGTCAAAGGGACAGGGGGTTACCCGGGGAGCTGTTTTTT
>many|16|TRBJ2-2|TRBD2|TRBV11-1
CASSLVASGATGELFF
TGTGCCAGCAGCTTAGTGGCTAGCGGGGCCACCGGGGAGCTGTTTTTT
>many|14|TRBJ2-4|TRBD2|TRBV29-1
CSVERGSGVGIQYF
TGCAGCGTTGAAAGGGGTAGCGGGGTAGGCATTCAGTACTTC
>NA|11|TRBJ2-3|NA|TRBV23-1
CASSQSYGQYF
TGCGCCAGCAGTCAATCATATGGGCAGTATTTT
>many|15|TRBJ2-3|TRBD2|TRBV7-9
CASTPKGTNTDTQYF
TGTGCCAGCACCCCCAAGGGGACTAACACAGATACGCAGTATTTT
>NA|16|TRBJ2-3|NA|TRBV9
CASSPRTATRTDTQYF
TGTGCCAGCAGCCCACGGACAGCCACCCGCACAGATACGCAGTATTTT
>many|15|TRBJ2-3|TRBD2|TRBV27
CASSFGTTSTDTQYF
TGTGCCAGCAGTTTCGGGACTACTAGCACAGATACGCAGTATTTT
>few|12|TRBJ2-7|NA|TRBV10-3
CAIGGAPYEQYF
TGTGCCATAGGTGGGGCCCCCTACGAGCAGTACTTC
>many|13|TRBJ2-3|TRBD2|TRBV19
CASLAGSTDTQYF
TGTGCCAGCCTAGCGGGTAGCACAGATACGCAGTATTTT
>many|14|TRBJ1-1|NA|TRBV29-1
CSALLGLMNTEAFF
TGCAGCGCCCTTCTAGGGTTAATGAACACTGAAGCTTTCTTT
>many|15|TRBJ1-2|TRBD1|TRBV6-5
CASSLLPGGNYGYTF
TGTGCCAGCAGTTTACTCCCAGGGGGGAACTATGGCTACACCTTC
>many|15|TRBJ1-5|NA|TRBV15
CATSSLAGRNQPQHF
TGTGCCACCAGCTCTCTGGCGGGGAGGAATCAGCCCCAGCATTTT
>many|16|TRBJ2-1|TRBD2|TRBV12-3/TRBV12-4
CASSPARGGLYNEQFF
TGTGCCAGCAGTCCCGCGCGGGGGGGCCTCTACAATGAGCAGTTCTTC
>many|15|TRBJ2-7|TRBD2|TRBV5-1
CASSPGLAGANEQYF
TGCGCCAGCAGCCCCGGACTAGCGGGGGCTAACGAGCAGTACTTC
>many|15|TRBJ2-3|NA|TRBV10-3
CAISAIGTQTDTQYF
TGTGCCATCAGCGCAATCGGGACTCAGACAGATACGCAGTATTTT